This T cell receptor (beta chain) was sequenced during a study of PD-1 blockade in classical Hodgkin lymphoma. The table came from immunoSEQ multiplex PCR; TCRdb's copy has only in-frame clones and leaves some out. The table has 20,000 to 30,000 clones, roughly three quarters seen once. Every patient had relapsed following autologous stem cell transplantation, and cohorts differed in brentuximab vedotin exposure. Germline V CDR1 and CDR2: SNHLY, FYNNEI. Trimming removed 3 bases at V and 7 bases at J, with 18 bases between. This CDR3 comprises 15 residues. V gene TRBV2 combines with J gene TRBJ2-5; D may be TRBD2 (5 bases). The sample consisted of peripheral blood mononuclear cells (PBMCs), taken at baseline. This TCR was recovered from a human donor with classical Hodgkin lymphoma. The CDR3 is CASSESASLRVTQYF. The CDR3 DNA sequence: TGTGCCAGCAGTGAGTCGGCTAGCCTAAGAGTGACCCAGTACTTC.